This entry concerns a single TCR beta chain. Its antigen is undetermined. The data belong to a study of PD-1 blockade in classical Hodgkin lymphoma. Study-level information: Intravenous nivolumab at 3 mg/kg was given to patients every 2 weeks. Broader study findings: In CD4+ cells, TCR diversity went up significantly by C4D1, but in CD8+ cells it did not.

Germline CDR1 and CDR2: SNHLY and FYNNEI. Deletions cut 5 bases from V and 0 bases from J, with 10 bases between. The CDR3 totals 15 residues. There was relapse after autologous stem cell transplantation in every patient, and there was variation in brentuximab vedotin exposure. This table comes from immunoSEQ multiplex PCR, and its TCRdb copy is limited to in-frame clones, with some not included. The table records around 65,000 clones, approximately 90% of them present only once. The sample consisted of peripheral blood mononuclear cells (PBMCs), taken at baseline. The rearrangement joins TRBV2 to TRBJ2-2; the D is unclear. This sequence originates from a human donor with classical Hodgkin lymphoma. The chain's CDR3 is CASSRWGPNTGELFF. CDR3 coding DNA: TGTGCCAGCAGTAGGTGGGGTCCGAACACCGGGGAGCTGTTTTTT.